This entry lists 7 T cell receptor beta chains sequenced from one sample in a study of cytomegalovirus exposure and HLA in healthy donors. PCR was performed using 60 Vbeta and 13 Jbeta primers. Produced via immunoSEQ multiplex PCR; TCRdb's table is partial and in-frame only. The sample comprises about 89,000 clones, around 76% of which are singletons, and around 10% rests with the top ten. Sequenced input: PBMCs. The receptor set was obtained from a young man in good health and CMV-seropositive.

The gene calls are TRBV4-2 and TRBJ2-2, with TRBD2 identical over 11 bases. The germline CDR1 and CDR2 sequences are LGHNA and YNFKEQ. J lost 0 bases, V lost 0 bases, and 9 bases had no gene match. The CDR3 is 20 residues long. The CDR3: CASSQDFGLAGGSNTGELFF. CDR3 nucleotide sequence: TGTGCCAGCAGCCAAGATTTCGGCCTAGCGGGGGGCTCGAACACCGGGGAGCTGTTTTTT.

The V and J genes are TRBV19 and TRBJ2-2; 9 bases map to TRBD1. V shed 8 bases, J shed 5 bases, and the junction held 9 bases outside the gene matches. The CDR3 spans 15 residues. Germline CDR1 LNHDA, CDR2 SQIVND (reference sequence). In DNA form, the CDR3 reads TGTGCCAGTGCCCCGGGACAGGGATTTACCGGGGAGCTGTTTTTT. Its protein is CASAPGQGFTGELFF.

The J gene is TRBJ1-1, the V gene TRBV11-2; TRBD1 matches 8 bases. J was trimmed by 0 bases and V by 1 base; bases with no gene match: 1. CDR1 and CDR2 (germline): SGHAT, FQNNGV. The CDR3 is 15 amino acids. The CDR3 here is CASSLGTGMNTEAFF. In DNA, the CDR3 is TGTGCCAGCAGCTTAGGGACAGGGATGAACACTGAAGCTTTCTTT.

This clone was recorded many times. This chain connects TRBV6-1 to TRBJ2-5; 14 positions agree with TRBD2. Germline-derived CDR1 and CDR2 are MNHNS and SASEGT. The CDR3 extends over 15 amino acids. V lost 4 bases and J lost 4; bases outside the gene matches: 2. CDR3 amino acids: CASSGLAGGPETQYF. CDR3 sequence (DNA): TGTGCCAGCAGTGGACTAGCGGGGGGGCCAGAGACCCAGTACTTC.

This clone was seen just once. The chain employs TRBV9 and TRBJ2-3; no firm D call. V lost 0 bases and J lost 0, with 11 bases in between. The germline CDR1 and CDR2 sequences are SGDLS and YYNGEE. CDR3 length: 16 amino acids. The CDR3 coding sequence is TGTGCCAGCAGCGTAGACCCTAGGTCTAGCACAGATACGCAGTATTTT. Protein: CASSVDPRSSTDTQYF.

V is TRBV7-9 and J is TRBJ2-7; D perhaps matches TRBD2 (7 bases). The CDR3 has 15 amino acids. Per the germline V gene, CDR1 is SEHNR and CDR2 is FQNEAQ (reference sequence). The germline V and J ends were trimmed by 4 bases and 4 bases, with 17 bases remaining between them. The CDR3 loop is CASSSLGGVGYEQYF. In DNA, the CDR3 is TGTGCCAGCAGCTCTCTAGGGGGGGTCGGATACGAGCAGTACTTC.

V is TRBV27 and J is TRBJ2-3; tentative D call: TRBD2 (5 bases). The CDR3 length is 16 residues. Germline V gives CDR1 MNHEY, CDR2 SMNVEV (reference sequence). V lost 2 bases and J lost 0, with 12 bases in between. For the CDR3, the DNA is TGTGCCAGCAGTTTACAAGGACTGATTAGCACAGATACGCAGTATTTT. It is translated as CASSLQGLISTDTQYF.